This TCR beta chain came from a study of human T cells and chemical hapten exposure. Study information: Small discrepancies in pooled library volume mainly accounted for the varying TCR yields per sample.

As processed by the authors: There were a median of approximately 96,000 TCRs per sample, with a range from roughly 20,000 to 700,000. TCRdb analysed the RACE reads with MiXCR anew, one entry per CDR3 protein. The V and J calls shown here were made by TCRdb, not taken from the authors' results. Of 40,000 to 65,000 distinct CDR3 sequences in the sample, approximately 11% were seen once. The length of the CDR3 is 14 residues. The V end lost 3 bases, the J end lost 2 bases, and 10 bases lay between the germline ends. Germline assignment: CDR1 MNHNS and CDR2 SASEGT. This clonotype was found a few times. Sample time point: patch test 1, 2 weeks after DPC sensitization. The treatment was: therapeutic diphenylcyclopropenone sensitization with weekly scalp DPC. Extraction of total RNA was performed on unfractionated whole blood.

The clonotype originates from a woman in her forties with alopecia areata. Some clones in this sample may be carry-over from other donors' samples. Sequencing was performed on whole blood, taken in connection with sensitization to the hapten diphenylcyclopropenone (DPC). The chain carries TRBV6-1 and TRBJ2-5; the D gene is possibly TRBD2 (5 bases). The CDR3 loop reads CASSDPPGQETQYF. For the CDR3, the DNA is TGTGCCAGCAGTGACCCACCGGGGCAAGAGACCCAGTACTTC.